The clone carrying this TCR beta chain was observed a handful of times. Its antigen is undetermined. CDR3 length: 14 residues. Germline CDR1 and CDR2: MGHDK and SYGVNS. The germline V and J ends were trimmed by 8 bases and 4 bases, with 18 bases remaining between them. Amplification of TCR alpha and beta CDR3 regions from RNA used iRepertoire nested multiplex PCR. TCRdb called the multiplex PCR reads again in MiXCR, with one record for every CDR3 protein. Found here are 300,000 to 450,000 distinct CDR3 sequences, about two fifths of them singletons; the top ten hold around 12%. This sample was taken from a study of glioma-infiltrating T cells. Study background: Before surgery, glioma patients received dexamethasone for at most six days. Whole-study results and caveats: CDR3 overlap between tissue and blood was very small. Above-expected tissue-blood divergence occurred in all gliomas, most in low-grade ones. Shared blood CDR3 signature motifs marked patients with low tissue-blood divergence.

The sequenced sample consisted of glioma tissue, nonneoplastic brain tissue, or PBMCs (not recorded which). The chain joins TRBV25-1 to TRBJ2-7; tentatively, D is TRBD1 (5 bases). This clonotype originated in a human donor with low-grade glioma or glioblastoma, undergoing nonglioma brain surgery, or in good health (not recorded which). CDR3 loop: CASPPRQKSYEQYF. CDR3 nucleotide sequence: TGTGCCAGCCCACCCAGACAGAAATCTTACGAGCAGTACTTC.